One and the same sample provided the 3 T cell receptor beta chains below, sequenced in a study of T cells in Graves' hyperthyroidism and ophthalmopathy. Authors of the study amplified TCR beta CDR3 regions from RNA transcripts. HTBI primers were the set used in a first-round RT-PCR of the TCR CDR3. TCRdb ran MiXCR on the multiplex PCR reads and lists one entry per CDR3 protein. The sample holds 300,000 to 450,000 distinct CDR3 sequences, approximately 15% seen once. Sample: blood. These receptors originate from a woman aged 30 to 39 with Graves' ophthalmopathy.

The sample holds a few counts of this clonotype. The V call is TRBV24-1, the J call TRBJ2-7, with a possible D match to TRBD1 (5 bases). The CDR3 extends over 17 amino acids. Germline V CDR1 and CDR2: KGHDR, SFDVKD. Trimming left V 4 bases short and J 0 bases short, with 18 bases between. This CDR3 is CATSDSSTQVSSYEQYF. CDR3 DNA: TGTGCCACCAGTGACAGCTCCACACAGGTGAGCTCCTACGAGCAGTACTTC.

This clonotype was seen at least ten times. The chain combines TRBV5-4 with TRBJ2-1, with TRBD1 identical over 8 bases. V gave up 4 bases and J gave up 7 bases; unmatched junction bases: 10. The CDR3 spans 15 residues. Per the germline V gene, CDR1 is SGHNT and CDR2 is YYREEE (reference sequence). For the CDR3, the DNA is TGTGCCAGCAGCCTGACAGGGGTCTTATCGAATGAGCAGTTCTTC. It yields the protein CASSLTGVLSNEQFF.

This clonotype was recorded a few times. CDR3 amino acids: CASSLSAGTTYEQYF. In DNA form, the CDR3 reads TGTGCCAGCAGTTTATCGGCAGGAACTACCTACGAGCAGTACTTC. The chain combines TRBV27 with TRBJ2-7, with D unresolved. Germline V gives CDR1 MNHEY, CDR2 SMNVEV (reference sequence). The V and J ends lost 0 bases and 2 bases respectively, with 11 bases between them. This CDR3 is built from 15 residues.